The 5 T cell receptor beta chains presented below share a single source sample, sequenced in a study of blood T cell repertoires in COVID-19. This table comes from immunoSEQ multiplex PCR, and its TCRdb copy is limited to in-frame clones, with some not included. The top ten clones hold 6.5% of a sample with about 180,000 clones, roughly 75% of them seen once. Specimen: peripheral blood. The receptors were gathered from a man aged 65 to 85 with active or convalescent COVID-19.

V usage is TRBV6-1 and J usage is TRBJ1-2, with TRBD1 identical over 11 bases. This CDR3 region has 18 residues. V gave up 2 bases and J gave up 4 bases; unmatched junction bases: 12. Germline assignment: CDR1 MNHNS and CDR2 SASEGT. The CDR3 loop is CASSERRTGGDSIYGYTF. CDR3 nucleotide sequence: TGTGCCAGCAGTGAAAGGCGGACAGGGGGCGATTCGATCTATGGCTACACCTTC.

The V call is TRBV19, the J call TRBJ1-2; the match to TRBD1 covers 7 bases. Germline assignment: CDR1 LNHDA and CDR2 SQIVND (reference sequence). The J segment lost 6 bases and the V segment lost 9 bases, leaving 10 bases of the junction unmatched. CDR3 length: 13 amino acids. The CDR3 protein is CASNKPDRDGYTF. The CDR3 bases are TGTGCCAGCAATAAACCAGACAGGGATGGCTACACCTTC.

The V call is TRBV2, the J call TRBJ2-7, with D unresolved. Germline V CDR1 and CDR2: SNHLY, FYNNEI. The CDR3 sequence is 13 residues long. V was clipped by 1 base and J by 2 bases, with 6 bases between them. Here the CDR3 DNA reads TGTGCCAGCAGTGAAGACGCGACCTACGAGCAGTACTTC. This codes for CASSEDATYEQYF. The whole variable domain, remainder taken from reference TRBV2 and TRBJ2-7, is EPEVTQTPSHQVTQMGQEVILRCVPISNHLYFYWYRQILGQKVEFLVSFYNNEISEKSEIFDDQFSVERPDGSNFTLKIRSTKLEDSAMYFCASSEDATYEQYFGPGTRLTVT.

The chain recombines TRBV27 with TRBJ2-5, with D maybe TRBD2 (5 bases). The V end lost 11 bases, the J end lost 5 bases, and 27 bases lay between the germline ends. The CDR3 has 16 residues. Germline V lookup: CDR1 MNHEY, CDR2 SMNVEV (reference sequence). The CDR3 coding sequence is TGTGCCGGACTTGTGGCCCCAACCCTACTCGGGGAGACCCAGTACTTC. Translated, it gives CAGLVAPTLLGETQYF.

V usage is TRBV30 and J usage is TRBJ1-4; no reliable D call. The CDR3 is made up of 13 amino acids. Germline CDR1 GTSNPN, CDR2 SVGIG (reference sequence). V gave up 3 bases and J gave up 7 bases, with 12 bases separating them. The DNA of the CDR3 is TGTGCCTGGAGGATCGCGGGTGGTGAAAAACTGTTTTTT. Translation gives CAWRIAGGEKLFF.